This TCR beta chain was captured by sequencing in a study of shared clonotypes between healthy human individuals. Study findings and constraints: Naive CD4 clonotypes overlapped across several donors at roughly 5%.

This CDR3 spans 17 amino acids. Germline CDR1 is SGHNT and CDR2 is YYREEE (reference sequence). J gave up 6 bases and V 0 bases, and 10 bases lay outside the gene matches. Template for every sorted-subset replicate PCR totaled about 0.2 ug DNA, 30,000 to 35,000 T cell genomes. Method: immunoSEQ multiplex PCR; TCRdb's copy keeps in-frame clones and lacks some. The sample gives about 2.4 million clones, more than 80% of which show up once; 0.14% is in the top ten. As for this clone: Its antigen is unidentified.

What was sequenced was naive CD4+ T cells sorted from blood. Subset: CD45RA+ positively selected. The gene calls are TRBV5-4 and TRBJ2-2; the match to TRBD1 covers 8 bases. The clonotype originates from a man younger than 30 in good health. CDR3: CASSLAGGAFMAGELFF. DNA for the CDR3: TGTGCCAGCAGCTTGGCAGGGGGCGCGTTTATGGCCGGGGAGCTGTTTTTT.